The count of the clone carrying this T cell receptor beta chain is one. The sample is drawn from a study of blood T cell repertoires in COVID-19. Sequencing was performed with immunoSEQ multiplex PCR; in TCRdb, only in-frame clones are kept and a portion is missing. The sample consists of roughly 150,000 clones, 70% to 90% of them appearing once. The V end was cut by 3 bases, the J end by 0 bases, with 7 bases between. The CDR3 runs 14 residues. Germline V gene lookup returns CDR1 ENHRY and CDR2 SYGVKD. Sample: peripheral blood. The chain carries TRBV10-3 and TRBJ2-3; D gene unclear. The receptor was isolated from a woman between 65 and 79 years old with acute or convalescent COVID-19. Here the CDR3 DNA reads TGTGCCATCAGTGAAACAGCTAGCACAGATACGCAGTATTTT. This translates into CAISETASTDTQYF.